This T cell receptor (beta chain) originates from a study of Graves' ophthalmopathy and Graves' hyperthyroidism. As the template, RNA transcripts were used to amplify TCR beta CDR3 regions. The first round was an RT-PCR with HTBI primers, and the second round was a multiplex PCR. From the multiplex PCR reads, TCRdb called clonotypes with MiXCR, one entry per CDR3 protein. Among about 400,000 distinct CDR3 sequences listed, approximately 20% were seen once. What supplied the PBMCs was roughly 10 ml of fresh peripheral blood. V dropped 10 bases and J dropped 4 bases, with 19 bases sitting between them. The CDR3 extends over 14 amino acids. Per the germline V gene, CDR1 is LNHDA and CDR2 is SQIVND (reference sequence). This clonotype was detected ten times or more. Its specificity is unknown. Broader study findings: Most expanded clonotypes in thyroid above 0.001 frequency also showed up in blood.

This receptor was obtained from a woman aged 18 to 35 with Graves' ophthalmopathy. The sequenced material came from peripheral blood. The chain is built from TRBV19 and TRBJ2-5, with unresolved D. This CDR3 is CATSGLERRETQYF. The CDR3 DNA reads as TGTGCCACCAGTGGGCTGGAAAGGCGAGAGACCCAGTACTTC. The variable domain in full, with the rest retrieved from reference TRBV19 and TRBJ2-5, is DGGITQSPKYLFRKEGQNVTLSCEQNLNHDAMYWYRQDPGQGLRLIYYSQIVNDFQKGDIAEGYSVSREKKESFPLTVTSAQKNPTAFYLCATSGLERRETQYFGPGTRLLVL.